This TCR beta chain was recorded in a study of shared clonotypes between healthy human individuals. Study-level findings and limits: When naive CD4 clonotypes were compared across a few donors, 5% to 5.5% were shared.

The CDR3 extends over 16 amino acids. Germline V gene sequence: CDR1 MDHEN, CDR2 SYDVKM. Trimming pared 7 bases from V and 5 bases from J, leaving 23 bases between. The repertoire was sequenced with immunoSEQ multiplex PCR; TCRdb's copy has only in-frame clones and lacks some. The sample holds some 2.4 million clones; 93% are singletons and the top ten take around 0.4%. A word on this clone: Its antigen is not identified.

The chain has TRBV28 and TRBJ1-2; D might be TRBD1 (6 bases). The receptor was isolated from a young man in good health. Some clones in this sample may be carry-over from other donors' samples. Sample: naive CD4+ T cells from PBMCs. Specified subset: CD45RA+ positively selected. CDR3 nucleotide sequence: TGTGCCAGCACTCCCGCCGCCCTTACAGGGTTTTATGGCTACACCTTC. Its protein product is CASTPAALTGFYGYTF.